This TCR beta chain was observed in a study of blood T cells in healthy people across ages. General study findings and limits: Diversity estimates from one million T cells were considered underestimates. Changes seen in expanded clonotypes were possibly confounded by donor CMV status left unknown.

Sample-barcoded 5' priming and a J-beta primer mix drove a second PCR of roughly 6 to 12 cycles. Each CDR3 protein gets one entry after TCRdb re-called the 5' RACE reads with MiXCR. Seen here are hundreds of thousands of distinct CDR3 sequences, approximately 52% observed once, and the top ten hold about 14%. Isolation recovered at least 7 million PBMCs from every sample. Concerning this clonotype: What it recognizes is unknown.

The CDR3 is 16 amino acids. Germline assignment: CDR1 SGHRS and CDR2 YFSETQ. With 4 bases clipped from V and 2 bases from J, the junction kept 8 bases outside the gene matches. Sequenced material: blood. The genes are TRBV5-1 and TRBJ2-2; 7 bases line up with TRBD1. The clonotype comes from a woman older than 75 in good health. CDR3 sequence (DNA): TGCGCCAGCAGCGTGACAGGGCCCTTTAACACCGGGGAGCTGTTTTTT. It encodes CASSVTGPFNTGELFF.